Presented here are 14 T cell receptor beta chains from one specimen sequenced in a study of shared clonotypes between healthy human individuals. Produced via immunoSEQ multiplex PCR; TCRdb's table is partial and in-frame only. The sample consists of around 1.1 million clones, more than 75% of them appearing once. Sequencing was performed on memory CD4+ T cells from PBMCs. As for subset: CD45RA-negative fraction. The receptors stem from a man between 18 and 29 years old in good health. Some clones in this sample may be carry-over from other donors' samples.

This clone is a singleton in its sample. The chain employs TRBV6-5 and TRBJ2-7; 10 nucleotides line up with TRBD1. V shed 10 bases, J shed 1 base, and the junction held 7 bases outside the gene matches. Germline V CDR1 and CDR2: MNHEY, SVGAGI. This CDR3 spans 14 amino acids. The CDR3 DNA reads TGTGCCATCAAACGGGACAGGGGTTCCTACGAGCAGTACTTC. Residues: CAIKRDRGSYEQYF.

The chain joins TRBV5-5 to TRBJ2-5, with D perhaps assigned TRBD1 or TRBD2 (5 bases each). The CDR3 runs 16 residues. The ends were cut back, 3 bases at V and 4 bases at J, with 19 bases in the middle. CDR1 is SGHKS and CDR2 is YYEKEE in the germline V gene (reference sequence). CDR3 amino acids: CASSSGYMGERETQYF. The DNA for the CDR3 is TGTGCCAGCAGCTCCGGTTATATGGGGGAAAGAGAGACCCAGTACTTC.

As regards this clone: Possible read error: a much larger clone is one base away. Other DNA sequences in this specimen translate into the identical CDR3. The rearrangement joins TRBV28 to TRBJ1-3; D perhaps matches TRBD1 (5 bases). Germline V gives CDR1 MDHEN, CDR2 SYDVKM. The V end lost 3 bases, the J end lost 2 bases, and 11 bases lay between the germline ends. CDR3 length: 15 amino acids. CDR3 amino acids: CASSLGVEAGNTIYF. CDR3 bases: TGTGCCAGCAGTTTGGGGGTTGAAGCTGGAAACACCATATATTTT.

Of note for this clone: The sample holds other DNA sequences that translate to the same CDR3. J is TRBJ2-5 and V is TRBV2, with a weak D call TRBD1 (5 bases). This CDR3 region has 12 residues. Looked up from germline, CDR1 is SNHLY and CDR2 is FYNNEI. Trimming pared 2 bases from V and 4 bases from J, leaving 5 bases between. This CDR3 reads CASSERGETQYF. CDR3 bases: TGTGCCAGCAGTGAAAGGGGAGAGACCCAGTACTTC.

This clone came up a few times. The chain employs TRBV18 and TRBJ2-3, with 8 bases aligning to TRBD1. V was pared by 0 bases and J by 5 bases, with 4 bases of the junction left unmatched. Germline V gives CDR1 KGHSH, CDR2 LQKENI. The CDR3 totals 15 residues. CDR3 sequence (DNA): TGTGCCAGCTCACCACCGGACAGGGCATTAGATACGCAGTATTTT. Residues: CASSPPDRALDTQYF.

V and J are TRBV5-5 and TRBJ1-2; 8 bases agree with TRBD1. V gave up 4 bases and J gave up 0 bases; unmatched junction bases: 2. Germline lookup yields CDR1 SGHKS and CDR2 YYEKEE (reference sequence). This CDR3 has 14 residues. The CDR3 region has the DNA TGTGCCAGCAGCCCGGACAGGGCTAACTATGGCTACACCTTC. It codes for CASSPDRANYGYTF.

About this clone: Within the sample, other DNA sequences also encode this same CDR3. This chain uses TRBV5-1 with TRBJ1-1, with D perhaps matching TRBD1 (6 bases). The CDR3 runs 13 residues. With 0 bases removed from V and 4 bases from J, the gap between germline ends came to 7 bases. Per germline, CDR1 SGHRS and CDR2 YFSETQ. Written as DNA, the CDR3 is TGCGCCAGCAGCTTGGGAGGGGGCACTGAAGCTTTCTTT. Protein product: CASSLGGGTEAFF. Full variable domain (missing parts from reference TRBV5-1 and TRBJ1-1): KAGVTQTPRYLIKTRGQQVTLSCSPISGHRSVSWYQQTPGQGLQFLFEYFSETQRNKGNFPGRFSGRQFSNSRSEMNVSTLELGDSALYLCASSLGGGTEAFFGQGTRLTVV.

The chain recombines TRBV5-8 with TRBJ2-7; D perhaps matches TRBD1 (6 bases). Germline CDR1 is SGHTS and CDR2 is YDEGEE. The CDR3 has 16 residues. The ends were cut back, 0 bases at V and 2 bases at J, with 15 bases in the middle. The CDR3 sequence: CASSLGSSTGTYEQYF. CDR3 bases: TGTGCCAGCAGCTTGGGATCGTCGACAGGAACCTACGAGCAGTACTTC. Based on the CDR3 plus reference TRBV5-8 and TRBJ2-7, the full variable domain is EAGVTQSPTHLIKTRGQQATLRCSPISGHTSVYWYQQALGLGLQFLLWYDEGEERNRGNFPPRFSGRQFPNYSSELNVNALELEDSALYLCASSLGSSTGTYEQYFGPGTRLTVT.

The chain joins TRBV25-1 to TRBJ1-3; D is unresolved. Trimming took off 3 bases at V and 7 bases at J, with 25 bases between the two ends. Germline V lookup: CDR1 MGHDK, CDR2 SYGVNS. The CDR3 is 18 residues long. CDR3 in amino acids: CASSDPSGTTLGVNTIYF. The CDR3 nucleotides are TGTGCCAGCAGTGACCCCTCCGGTACAACTCTAGGTGTGAACACCATATATTTT.

The rearrangement joins TRBV28 to TRBJ2-1; 10 bases fit TRBD2. CDR1 MDHEN and CDR2 SYDVKM come from the germline V gene. The CDR3 contains 15 residues. V was pared by 5 bases and J by 6 bases, with 7 bases of the junction left unmatched. CDR3 protein: CASSQTSGAGNEQFF. CDR3 in DNA: TGTGCCAGCAGTCAAACTAGCGGGGCTGGCAATGAGCAGTTCTTC.

The chain combines TRBV27 with TRBJ2-1; 12 bases align to TRBD2. Per the germline V gene, CDR1 is MNHEY and CDR2 is SMNVEV (reference sequence). V shed 5 bases, J shed 2 bases, and the junction held 4 bases outside the gene matches. There are 16 residues in the CDR3. CDR3 protein: CASSLGLAGPYNEQFF. CDR3 nucleotide sequence: TGTGCCAGCAGTCTAGGACTAGCGGGACCCTACAATGAGCAGTTCTTC.

The chain joins TRBV6-6 to TRBJ2-2, with 8 bases identical to TRBD1. The V gene's germline CDR1 is MNHNY and CDR2 SVGAGI (reference sequence). The CDR3 is 13 residues long. V lost 10 bases to trimming and J lost 8 bases; unmatched junction nucleotides: 9. The CDR3: CANRQGWSGELFF. CDR3 bases: TGTGCCAACAGACAGGGGTGGTCGGGGGAGCTGTTTTTT.

Here the CDR3 DNA reads TGTGCCAGCACCATAAACTCAGGACCCTACGAGCAGTACTTC. This gives the protein CASTINSGPYEQYF. The chain has TRBV5-5 and TRBJ2-7; D unclear. Germline V lookup: CDR1 SGHKS, CDR2 YYEKEE (reference sequence). V lost 6 bases and J 2 bases, leaving 15 bases between the germline ends. There are 14 residues in the CDR3.

Worth noting for this clone: A read error is likely here: a far larger clone is one base away. The sample has other DNA sequences that encode this CDR3 too. V usage is TRBV29-1 and J usage is TRBJ2-5; 10 nucleotides line up with TRBD2. V gave up 2 bases and J gave up 0 bases; unmatched junction bases: 6. This CDR3 region has 16 residues. Germline CDR1 is SQVTM and CDR2 is ANQGSEA. The CDR3 spells CSVERSSGGYQETQYF. DNA of the CDR3: TGCAGCGTTGAACGATCTAGCGGGGGCTACCAAGAGACCCAGTACTTC.